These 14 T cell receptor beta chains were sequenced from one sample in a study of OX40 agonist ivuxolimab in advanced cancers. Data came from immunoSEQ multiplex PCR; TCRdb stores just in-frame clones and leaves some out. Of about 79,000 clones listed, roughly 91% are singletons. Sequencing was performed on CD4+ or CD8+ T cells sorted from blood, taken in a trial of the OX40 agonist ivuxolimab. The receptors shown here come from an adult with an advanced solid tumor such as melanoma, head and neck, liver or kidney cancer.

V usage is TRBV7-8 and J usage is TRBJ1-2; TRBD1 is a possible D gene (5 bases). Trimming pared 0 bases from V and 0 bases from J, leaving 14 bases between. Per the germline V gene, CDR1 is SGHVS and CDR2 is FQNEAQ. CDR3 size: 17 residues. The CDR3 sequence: CASSLATGGMTNYGYTF. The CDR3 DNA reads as TGTGCCAGCAGCTTAGCGACCGGGGGGATGACTAACTATGGCTACACCTTC.

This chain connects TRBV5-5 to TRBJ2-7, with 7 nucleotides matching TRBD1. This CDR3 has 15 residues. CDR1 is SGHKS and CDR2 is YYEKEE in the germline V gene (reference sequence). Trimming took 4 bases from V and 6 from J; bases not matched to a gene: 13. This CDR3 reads CASSLTTGSAGEQYF. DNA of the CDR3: TGTGCCAGCAGCCTAACGACAGGGTCGGCAGGCGAGCAGTACTTC. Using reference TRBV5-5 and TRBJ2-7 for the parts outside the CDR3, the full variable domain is DAGVTQSPTHLIKTRGQQVTLRCSPISGHKSVSWYQQVLGQGPQFIFQYYEKEERGRGNFPDRFSARQFPNYSSELNVNALLLGDSALYLCASSLTTGSAGEQYFGPGTRLTVT.

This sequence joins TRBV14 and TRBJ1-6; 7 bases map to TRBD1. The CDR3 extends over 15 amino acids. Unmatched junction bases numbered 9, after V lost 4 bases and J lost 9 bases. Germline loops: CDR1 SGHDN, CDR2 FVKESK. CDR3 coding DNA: TGTGCCAGCAGCCTAACGACAGGGTGGAGTTCACCCCTCCACTTT. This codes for CASSLTTGWSSPLHF. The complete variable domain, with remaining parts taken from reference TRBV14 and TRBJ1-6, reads EAGVTQFPSHSVIEKGQTVTLRCDPISGHDNLYWYRRVMGKEIKFLLHFVKESKQDESGMPNNRFLAERTGGTYSTLKVQPAELEDSGVYFCASSLTTGWSSPLHFGNGTRLTVT.

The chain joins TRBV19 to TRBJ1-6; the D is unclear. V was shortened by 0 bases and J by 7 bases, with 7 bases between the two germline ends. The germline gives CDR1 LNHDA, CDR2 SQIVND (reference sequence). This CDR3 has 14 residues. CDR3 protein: CASSIDLWNSPLHF. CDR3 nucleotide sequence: TGTGCCAGTAGTATAGATCTGTGGAATTCACCCCTCCACTTT.

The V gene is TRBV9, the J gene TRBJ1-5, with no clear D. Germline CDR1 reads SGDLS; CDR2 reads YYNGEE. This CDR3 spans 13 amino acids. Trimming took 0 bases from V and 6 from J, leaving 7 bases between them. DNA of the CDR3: TGTGCCAGCAGCGTAGGGGTCAGTCAGCCCCAGCATTTT. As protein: CASSVGVSQPQHF. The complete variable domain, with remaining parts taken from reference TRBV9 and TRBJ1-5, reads DSGVTQTPKHLITATGQRVTLRCSPRSGDLSVYWYQQSLDQGLQFLIQYYNGEERAKGNILERFSAQQFPDLHSELNLSSLELGDSALYFCASSVGVSQPQHFGDGTRLSIL.

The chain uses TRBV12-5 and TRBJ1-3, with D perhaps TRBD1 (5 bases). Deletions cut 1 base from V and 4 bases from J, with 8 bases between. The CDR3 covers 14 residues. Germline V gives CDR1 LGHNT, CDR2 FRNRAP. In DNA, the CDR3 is TGTGCTAGTGGTTTGGGGGCAGGGGGAAACACCATATATTTT. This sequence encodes CASGLGAGGNTIYF.

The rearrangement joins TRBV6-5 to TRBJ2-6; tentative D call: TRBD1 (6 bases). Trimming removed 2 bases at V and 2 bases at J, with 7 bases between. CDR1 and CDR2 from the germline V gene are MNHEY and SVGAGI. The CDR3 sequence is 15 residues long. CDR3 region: CASSYEGAGANVLTF. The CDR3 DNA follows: TGTGCCAGCAGTTACGAGGGGGCTGGGGCCAACGTCCTGACTTTC.

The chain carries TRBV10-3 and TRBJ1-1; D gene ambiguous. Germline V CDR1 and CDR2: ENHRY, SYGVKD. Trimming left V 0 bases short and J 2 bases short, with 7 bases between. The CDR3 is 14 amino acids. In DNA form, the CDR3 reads TGTGCCATCAGTGAGTCGGGCAGAAACACTGAAGCTTTCTTT. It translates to CAISESGRNTEAFF.

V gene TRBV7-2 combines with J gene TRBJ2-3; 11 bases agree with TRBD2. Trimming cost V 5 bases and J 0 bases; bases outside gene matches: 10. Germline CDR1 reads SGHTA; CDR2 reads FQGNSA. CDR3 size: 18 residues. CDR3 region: CASSRFQIAGGSTDTQYF. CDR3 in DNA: TGTGCCAGCAGCCGATTTCAGATAGCGGGGGGGAGCACAGATACGCAGTATTTT.

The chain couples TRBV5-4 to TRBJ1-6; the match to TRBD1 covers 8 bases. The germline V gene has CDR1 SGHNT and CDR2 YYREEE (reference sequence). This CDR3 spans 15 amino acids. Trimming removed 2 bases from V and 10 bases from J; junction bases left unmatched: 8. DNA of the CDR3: TGTGCCAGCAGCTTTCATGACAGGGGCCTCTCACCCCTCCACTTT. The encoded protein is CASSFHDRGLSPLHF.

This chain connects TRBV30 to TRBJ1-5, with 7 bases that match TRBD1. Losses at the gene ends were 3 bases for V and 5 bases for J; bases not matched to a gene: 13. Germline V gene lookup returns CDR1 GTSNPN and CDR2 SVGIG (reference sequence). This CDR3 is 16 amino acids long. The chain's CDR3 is CAWSPPDRREDQPQHF. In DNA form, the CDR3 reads TGTGCCTGGAGCCCCCCGGACAGGAGAGAAGATCAGCCCCAGCATTTT.

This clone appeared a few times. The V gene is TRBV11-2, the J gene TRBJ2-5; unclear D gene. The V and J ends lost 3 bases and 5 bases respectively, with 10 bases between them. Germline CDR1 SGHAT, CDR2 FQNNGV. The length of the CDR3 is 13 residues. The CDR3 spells CASSFLEDETQYF. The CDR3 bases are TGTGCCAGCAGCTTTCTCGAGGACGAGACCCAGTACTTC. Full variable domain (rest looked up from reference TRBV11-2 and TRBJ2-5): EAGVAQSPRYKIIEKRQSVAFWCNPISGHATLYWYQQILGQGPKLLIQFQNNGVVDDSQLPKDRFSAERLKGVDSTLKIQPAKLEDSAVYLCASSFLEDETQYFGPGTRLLVL.

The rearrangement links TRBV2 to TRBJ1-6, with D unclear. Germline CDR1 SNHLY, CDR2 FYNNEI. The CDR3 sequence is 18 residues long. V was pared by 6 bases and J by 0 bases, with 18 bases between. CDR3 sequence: CASRYGYGLSSYNSPLHF. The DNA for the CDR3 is TGTGCCAGCAGATACGGGTACGGCCTGAGCTCCTATAATTCACCCCTCCACTTT.

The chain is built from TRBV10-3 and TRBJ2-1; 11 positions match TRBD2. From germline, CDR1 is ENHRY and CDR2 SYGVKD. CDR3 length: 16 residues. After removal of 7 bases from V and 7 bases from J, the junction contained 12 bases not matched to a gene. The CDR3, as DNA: TGTGCCATCACCCGGGGGCTAGCGGGGGGCCCTAATGAGCAGTTCTTC. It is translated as CAITRGLAGGPNEQFF.